This T cell receptor beta chain derives from a study of T-cell reconstitution after alpha-beta-depleted transplantation in children. During its preparation, the TCRbeta library received unique molecular identifiers. TCRdb analysed the PCR reads with MiXCR anew, one entry per CDR3 protein. The repertoire includes nearly 550,000 distinct CDR3 sequences, approximately 16% of them detected once, and 3.3% sits in the top ten. The sequence derives from a human donor who donated a stem cell graft to a child with acute lymphoblastic leukemia. The starting material was PBMCs from the stem cell graft donor, obtained from the stem cell graft.

The CDR3 DNA sequence: TGTGCCACCAGCAGAGAAGGACAGTACTATGGCTACACCTTC. Translating gives CATSREGQYYGYTF. The genes are TRBV15 and TRBJ1-2; weak D call: TRBD1 (6 bases). Germline V lookup: CDR1 LNHNV, CDR2 YYDKDF (reference sequence). Trimming removed 0 bases at V and 3 bases at J, with 8 bases between. CDR3 length equals 14 residues.